This TCR beta chain emerged from a study of blood T cell repertoires in COVID-19. About the research overall: Acute and convalescent COVID-19 specimens originated in the United States, Italy and Spain.

J gave up 3 bases and V 5 bases, and 5 bases lay outside the gene matches. There are 14 residues in the CDR3. CDR1 SEHNR and CDR2 FQNEAQ come from the germline V gene (reference sequence). The assay was immunoSEQ multiplex PCR, and TCRdb's table has in-frame clones only and misses some. The table shows 330,000 or so clones, with 88% occurring only once. Exposed study participants had met a COVID-19 case within 2 weeks before entry. The sequenced material came from PBMCs or T cells enriched from blood (not recorded which). This sequence originates from a woman aged 25 to 39 who had been exposed to COVID-19. The gene calls are TRBV7-9 and TRBJ2-7; 9 nucleotides match TRBD2. For the CDR3, the DNA is TGTGCCAGCAGCCCCGCGGGGGGGATCTACGAGCAGTACTTC. Its translation: CASSPAGGIYEQYF.